The entry below describes one T cell receptor (beta chain). The data derive from a study of T cell changes during pregnancy in multiple sclerosis. This table comes from immunoSEQ multiplex PCR, and its TCRdb copy is limited to in-frame clones, with some not included. The table records under 50,000 clones, approximately 95% of them present only once. With V trimmed by 3 bases and J by 5 bases, 15 bases remained unmatched. This CDR3 has 17 amino acids. Germline CDR1 is SGHRS and CDR2 is YFSETQ. The sequenced sample was CD8+ T cells from peripheral blood mononuclear cells, obtained in the first trimester of pregnancy. The sequence came from a female donor with multiple sclerosis, enrolled in a pregnancy study. The chain has TRBV5-1 and TRBJ2-7; TRBD1 matches 9 bases. The CDR3: CASSWGPPRQGDDEQYF. CDR3 coding DNA: TGCGCCAGCAGCTGGGGCCCTCCAAGACAGGGGGACGACGAGCAGTACTTC.